This TCR beta chain was obtained from a study of metastatic and nonmetastatic thyroid tumors. Study-wide results and limits: TCR beta diversity was reportedly significantly higher in malignant thyroid tumors than benign nodules, in blood and tumor.

Germline V gene lookup returns CDR1 SGHVS and CDR2 FQNEAQ. V lost 4 bases and J lost 5, with 19 bases in between. The CDR3 spans 16 residues. All patients were untreated before thyroid surgery. As concerns this clone: Its antigen is still unknown.

Authors' analysis steps: Clinicopathological groups supplied CDR3 differences that were used to build a distant-metastasis classifier for papillary thyroid cancer. Using MiXCR, TCRdb reanalyzed the PCR reads. The V and J calls reflect TCRdb's pipeline rather than the authors' work. In the table there are 25,000 to 35,000 clones, around 25% of which are singletons. Sequenced: blood. The V call is TRBV7-8, the J call TRBJ2-3; D not certain. This clonotype was sampled from a female donor with papillary thyroid cancer or a benign thyroid nodule (not recorded which). Some clones in this sample may be carry-over from other donors' samples. The CDR3 reads CASSSEACLTGDTQYF. The CDR3 DNA sequence: TGTGCCAGCAGCTCCGAAGCGTGCTTGACGGGAGATACGCAGTATTTT.